The 15 T cell receptor beta chains below all came from one sample that was sequenced in a study of CD8 T cells in Susac syndrome (dated by TCRdb to about 2019). Library preparation used the immunoSEQ multiplex PCR assay. RNA was extracted using the RNeasy kit, and about 0.5 to 1 ug of the RNA was reverse transcribed with random hexamers. TCRdb reworked the public reads: Q25 trimming with fastp, MiXCR clone assembly, productive beta chains retained. Every CDR3 protein is listed once, alongside the most common genes and DNA of its rows. Across this sample there are nearly 200,000 distinct CDR3 sequences, with 90% to 95% seen only once. The ten largest make up under 0.095% of the sample. Sequenced material: CD4+ T cells from PBMCs. These TCRs come from a human donor with multiple sclerosis.

The rearrangement links TRBV20-1 to TRBJ1-1; D is perhaps TRBD1 (6 bases). The CDR3 covers 12 residues. Looked up from germline, CDR1 is DFQATT and CDR2 is SNEGSKA (reference sequence). Trimming left V 6 bases short and J 1 base short, with 9 bases between. CDR3 residues: CSAVQGNTEAFF. CDR3 in DNA: TGCAGTGCCGTACAGGGGAACACTGAAGCTTTCTTT.

This clonotype was seen a single time. The chain couples TRBV24-1 to TRBJ2-5, with 8 bases that match TRBD2. V shed 9 bases and J 4 bases; nucleotides not matched to a gene: 12. The CDR3 spans 15 residues. Germline V gives CDR1 KGHDR, CDR2 SFDVKD. CDR3 nucleotides: TGTGCCACCTCCCCAGTAGCGGGACCCCCAGAGACCCAGTACTTC. This codes for CATSPVAGPPETQYF.

This sequence joins TRBV7-2 and TRBJ2-7, with 12 bases aligning to TRBD2. The CDR3 runs to 15 residues. After removal of 5 bases from V and 6 bases from J, the junction contained 8 bases not matched to a gene. Germline CDR1 SGHTA, CDR2 FQGNSA. The CDR3 region is CASSVGLAGGSEQYF. In nucleotides, the CDR3 is TGTGCCAGCAGCGTCGGCCTAGCGGGAGGGAGCGAGCAGTACTTC.

The gene calls are TRBV12-3 or TRBV12-4 and TRBJ2-7, with D maybe TRBD1 (6 bases). The CDR3 extends over 14 amino acids. V lost 6 bases and J 4 bases, leaving 16 bases between the germline ends. The CDR3 DNA is TGTGCCAGCAGCGGTTCATTCAGGGGTTACGAGCAGTACTTC. This codes for CASSGSFRGYEQYF.

This sequence joins TRBV30 and TRBJ2-3, with TRBD1 matching 11 bases. In germline, CDR1 is GTSNPN, CDR2 SVGIG (reference sequence). V lost 4 bases to trimming and J lost 7 bases; unmatched junction nucleotides: 13. The CDR3 is made up of 16 amino acids. DNA of the CDR3: TGTGCCTGGACCCACGGAGGGGGACAGGGGGAGAATACGCAGTATTTT. The encoded protein is CAWTHGGGQGENTQYF.

This chain connects TRBV7-9 to TRBJ1-3; no firm D call. Germline CDR1 is SEHNR and CDR2 is FQNEAQ (reference sequence). The V end was cut by 5 bases, the J end by 4 bases, with 12 bases between. This CDR3 is 14 amino acids long. The chain's CDR3 is CASSPKGMGNTIYF. DNA of the CDR3: TGTGCCAGCAGCCCCAAAGGGATGGGAAACACCATATATTTT.

The V gene is TRBV20-1, the J gene TRBJ2-3; D possibly corresponds to TRBD1 (6 bases). The CDR3 contains 12 residues. Looked up from germline, CDR1 is DFQATT and CDR2 is SNEGSKA (reference sequence). Trimming took 5 bases from V and 4 from J, leaving 10 bases between them. CDR3 residues: CSALRGADTQYF. DNA for the CDR3: TGCAGTGCTCTCAGGGGAGCAGATACGCAGTATTTT.

The J gene is TRBJ1-3, the V gene TRBV3-1; no definite D call. Germline CDR1 LGHDT, CDR2 YNNKEL (reference sequence). The CDR3 extends over 13 amino acids. Trimming took 5 bases from V and 2 from J, leaving 7 bases between them. As DNA, the CDR3 is TGTGCCAGCAGCTCTGCGCCTGGAAACACCATATATTTT. Its translation: CASSSAPGNTIYF.

The chain has TRBV20-1 and TRBJ2-1, with D perhaps given as TRBD1 or TRBD2 (5 bases each). V was pared by 0 bases and J by 1 base, with 13 bases between. Germline values: CDR1 DFQATT, CDR2 SNEGSKA (reference sequence). The CDR3 is made up of 16 amino acids. CDR3 sequence (DNA): TGCAGTGCTAGAGATCTGGGGGAGCATTCCTACAATGAGCAGTTCTTC. Amino acid sequence: CSARDLGEHSYNEQFF.

The rearrangement joins TRBV29-1 to TRBJ2-7; D gene uncertain. Trimming cost V 2 bases and J 3 bases, with 11 bases left between them. Germline V lookup: CDR1 SQVTM, CDR2 ANQGSEA. The length of the CDR3 is 13 residues. CDR3 region: CSVERPPFYEQYF. The CDR3 DNA reads as TGCAGCGTTGAAAGGCCACCATTCTACGAGCAGTACTTC.

This chain uses TRBV29-1 with TRBJ2-5; 8 bases fit TRBD1. CDR1 and CDR2 (germline): SQVTM, ANQGSEA. V shed 7 bases and J 5 bases; nucleotides not matched to a gene: 9. This CDR3 has 13 residues. CDR3 region: CSARTGPGETQYF. CDR3 nucleotide sequence: TGCAGCGCTCGGACAGGGCCAGGGGAGACCCAGTACTTC.

V gene TRBV18 combines with J gene TRBJ2-1, with D possibly being TRBD1 (5 bases). Germline CDR1 KGHSH, CDR2 LQKENI. V was trimmed by 3 bases and J by 7 bases, leaving 22 bases between them. This CDR3 has 17 amino acids. The CDR3 reads CASSPIAQGGRNNEQFF. CDR3 coding DNA: TGTGCCAGCTCACCGATTGCTCAGGGTGGAAGAAATAATGAGCAGTTCTTC.

The CDR3 sequence: CSSHRMNTEAFF. CDR3 sequence (DNA): TGCAGCTCTCACAGGATGAACACTGAAGCTTTCTTT. The chain recombines TRBV29-1 with TRBJ1-1; maybe TRBD1 (5 bases). Germline V lookup: CDR1 SQVTM, CDR2 ANQGSEA. V was trimmed by 8 bases and J by 0 bases, leaving 10 bases between them. The CDR3 has 12 residues.

The V and J genes are TRBV12-3 or TRBV12-4 and TRBJ2-1; 8 bases agree with TRBD2. There are 13 residues in the CDR3. Trimming cost V 3 bases and J 15 bases; bases outside gene matches: 10. This CDR3 is CASSFHERGSLFF. The CDR3 DNA sequence: TGTGCCAGCAGTTTTCACGAGCGGGGGAGTTTGTTCTTC.

The chain joins TRBV12-3 or TRBV12-4 to TRBJ1-2; D might be TRBD1 (5 bases). This CDR3 is 13 amino acids long. Between the trimmed V and J ends, which lost 8 bases and 7 bases, there was a span of 17 bases. CDR3 in amino acids: CASSPLGEIGYTF. CDR3 DNA: TGTGCCAGCTCCCCTTTGGGGGAGATTGGCTACACCTTC.